The 19 T cell receptor beta chains in this list originate from one sample, sequenced in a study of T cell responses to AZD1222 COVID-19 vaccine. Assay: immunoSEQ multiplex PCR; the TCRdb copy retains only in-frame clones and omits some. The repertoire holds roughly 270,000 clones, with approximately 94% as singletons. Sequenced material: peripheral blood, taken 28 days after the second AZD1222 dose. These receptors all stem from an adult who received the AZD1222 COVID-19 vaccine.

The genes are TRBV7-9 and TRBJ1-2; the match to TRBD1 covers 7 bases. The CDR3 loop spans 13 amino acids. The V segment lost 4 bases and the J segment 7 bases; nucleotides outside the gene matches: 6. Germline V gene lookup returns CDR1 SEHNR and CDR2 FQNEAQ (reference sequence). CDR3 DNA sequence: TGTGCCAGCAGCTCTGACAGGGAAGCTGGCTACACCTTC. This translates into CASSSDREAGYTF.

The chain is built from TRBV30 and TRBJ2-1, with D maybe TRBD1 (5 bases). This CDR3 is built from 13 residues. Per the germline V gene, CDR1 is GTSNPN and CDR2 is SVGIG (reference sequence). Deletions cut 2 bases from V and 2 bases from J, with 7 bases between. CDR3 region: CAWSPDTYNEQFF. CDR3 DNA: TGTGCCTGGAGTCCGGACACCTACAATGAGCAGTTCTTC.

The CDR3 DNA is TGTGCCAGTAGTATCGGGGGGCGAGAAAAACTGTTTTTT. Amino acids: CASSIGGREKLFF. The chain uses TRBV19 and TRBJ1-4; tentatively, D is TRBD1 (6 bases). There are 13 residues in the CDR3. V lost 3 bases and J lost 8, with 10 bases in between. CDR1 is LNHDA and CDR2 is SQIVND in the germline V gene (reference sequence).

V gene TRBV7-2 combines with J gene TRBJ1-2; D is possibly TRBD1 (5 bases). The CDR3 runs to 12 residues. In germline, CDR1 is SGHTA, CDR2 FQGNSA. V lost 5 bases and J lost 8, with 12 bases in between. CDR3 residues: CASSPTAWGYTF. CDR3 coding DNA: TGTGCCAGCAGCCCGACAGCGTGGGGCTACACCTTC.

The chain has TRBV28 and TRBJ1-3; no firm D call. CDR1 is MDHEN, CDR2 SYDVKM, per germline. V was cut by 4 bases and J by 0 bases, with 13 bases left in between. The CDR3 consists of 16 residues. CDR3 sequence reads: CASSWGGLTSGNTIYF. CDR3 bases: TGTGCCAGCAGTTGGGGTGGACTGACCTCTGGAAACACCATATATTTT.

V and J are TRBV5-6 and TRBJ1-4; 10 bases match TRBD1. Germline CDR1 reads SGHDT; CDR2 reads YYEEEE. V was clipped by 4 bases and J by 8 bases; unmatched bases: 5. The CDR3 spans 14 residues. CDR3 amino acids: CASSRRQGAEKLFF. As DNA, the CDR3 is TGTGCCAGCAGCCGCAGACAGGGGGCAGAAAAACTGTTTTTT.

This chain connects TRBV3-1 (or the pseudogene TRBV3-2) to TRBJ1-5, with TRBD1 matching over 7 bases. J was trimmed by 7 bases and V by 4 bases; bases with no gene match: 7. This CDR3 region has 14 residues. Germline V gene lookup returns CDR1 LGHDT and CDR2 YNNKEL (reference sequence). The CDR3 DNA is TGTGCCAGCAGCCTTGGACAGGCAACACAGCCCCAGCATTTT. Amino acids: CASSLGQATQPQHF.

The chain uses TRBV5-1 and TRBJ1-2; 11 nucleotides agree with TRBD1. The CDR3 is 16 amino acids. In germline, CDR1 is SGHRS, CDR2 YFSETQ. J lost 4 bases, V lost 4 bases, and 9 bases had no gene match. CDR3 protein: CASSPGQGAYGYGYTF. The CDR3 DNA follows: TGCGCCAGCAGCCCTGGACAGGGGGCTTATGGCTATGGCTACACCTTC.

The CDR3 region is CASSNSRREAPKVSYEQYF. CDR3 bases: TGTGCCAGCAGCAATTCACGGCGTGAGGCCCCAAAGGTCTCCTACGAGCAGTACTTC. The gene calls are TRBV21-1 and TRBJ2-7; the DNA was not compared with TRBD2, the D call given in the table. TRBV21-1 is a known pseudogene. The CDR3 spans 19 residues.

In its sample, this clone was seen once. The V and J genes are TRBV12-5 and TRBJ1-5, with D possibly being TRBD1 (5 bases). V lost 8 bases, J lost 5 bases, and 10 bases lay in between. Germline V gives CDR1 LGHNT, CDR2 FRNRAP. This CDR3 region has 12 residues. The CDR3 loop is CASCRDDQPQHF. CDR3 DNA: TGTGCTAGTTGTAGGGACGATCAGCCCCAGCATTTT.

This clone was seen once. The chain joins TRBV7-9 to TRBJ2-2, with D possibly being TRBD1 (6 bases). CDR1 is SEHNR, CDR2 FQNEAQ, per germline (reference sequence). The CDR3 runs to 15 residues. Trimming shortened V by 4 bases and J by 4 bases, and 13 bases separated the two germline ends. The CDR3, as DNA: TGTGCCAGCAGCTCTGACAGGATTAGCACCGGGGAGCTGTTTTTT. This translates into CASSSDRISTGELFF.

The chain combines TRBV2 with TRBJ1-6, with D possibly being TRBD1 (5 bases). V was shortened by 7 bases and J by 10 bases, with 17 bases between the two germline ends. The length of the CDR3 is 14 residues. CDR1 SNHLY and CDR2 FYNNEI come from the germline V gene. The CDR3 reads CASNREGTGSPLHF. CDR3 bases: TGTGCCAGCAACCGGGAGGGGACGGGATCACCCCTCCACTTT.

The chain has TRBV10-2 and TRBJ2-2; a possible D gene is TRBD1 (5 bases). Trimming stripped 2 bases from V and 6 bases from J, with 16 bases between. The CDR3 sequence is 16 residues long. Germline V CDR1 and CDR2: WSHSY, SAAADI. The CDR3 DNA reads as TGCGCCAGCAGTGAGAGGGGCTGGACGACATCCGGGGAGCTGTTTTTT. Amino acids: CASSERGWTTSGELFF.

The chain combines TRBV27 with TRBJ2-5, with D possibly TRBD1 on 6 matching bases. Trimming cost V 8 bases and J 5 bases, with 18 bases left between them. Germline CDR1 and CDR2: MNHEY and SMNVEV (reference sequence). The length of the CDR3 is 14 residues. CDR3 amino acids: CASGGPTGSETQYF. The CDR3 nucleotides read TGTGCCAGCGGTGGGCCGACAGGTAGCGAGACCCAGTACTTC.

V usage is TRBV30 and J usage is TRBJ2-7; no reliable D call. From germline, CDR1 is GTSNPN and CDR2 SVGIG (reference sequence). V dropped 0 bases and J dropped 6 bases, with 18 bases sitting between them. CDR3 length: 15 residues. CDR3 protein: CAWSVLTSRASEQYF. The DNA of the CDR3 is TGTGCCTGGAGTGTACTAACTTCGCGAGCATCCGAGCAGTACTTC.

The chain couples TRBV18 to TRBJ2-7, with 8 bases aligning to TRBD1. The CDR3 is made up of 14 amino acids. Germline trimming cut 5 bases from V and 6 bases from J; bases unmatched to any gene: 9. Germline V gives CDR1 KGHSH, CDR2 LQKENI. Here the CDR3 DNA reads TGTGCCAGCTCAGAGAAAAACAGGGGGACCGAGCAGTACTTC. Encoded protein: CASSEKNRGTEQYF.

The J gene is TRBJ2-5, the V gene TRBV9; either TRBD1 or TRBD2 may fit D (5 bases each). The germline V and J ends were trimmed by 4 bases and 5 bases, with 12 bases remaining between them. Germline-derived CDR1 and CDR2 are SGDLS and YYNGEE. The CDR3 length is 13 residues. In DNA, the CDR3 is TGTGCCAGCAGCCAGTGGGGGTTGGAGACCCAGTACTTC. Amino acid sequence: CASSQWGLETQYF.

The chain carries TRBV9 and TRBJ1-2; D gene uncertain. Germline lookup yields CDR1 SGDLS and CDR2 YYNGEE. Trimming stripped 3 bases from V and 8 bases from J, with 11 bases between. The CDR3 spans 12 residues. This CDR3 reads CASSAPEGGYTF. The CDR3 DNA reads as TGTGCCAGCAGCGCCCCGGAGGGCGGCTACACCTTC.

This clone appeared once. The V and J genes are TRBV6-2 or TRBV6-3 and TRBJ2-1, with D possibly TRBD2 on 6 matching bases. This CDR3 is 17 amino acids long. The germline V and J ends were trimmed by 6 bases and 5 bases, with 23 bases remaining between them. Germline V lookup: CDR1 MNHEY, CDR2 SVGEGT. The CDR3 is CASSPRVAWRVDNEQFF. The CDR3 coding sequence is TGTGCCAGCAGCCCCCGAGTCGCCTGGAGGGTTGACAATGAGCAGTTCTTC.